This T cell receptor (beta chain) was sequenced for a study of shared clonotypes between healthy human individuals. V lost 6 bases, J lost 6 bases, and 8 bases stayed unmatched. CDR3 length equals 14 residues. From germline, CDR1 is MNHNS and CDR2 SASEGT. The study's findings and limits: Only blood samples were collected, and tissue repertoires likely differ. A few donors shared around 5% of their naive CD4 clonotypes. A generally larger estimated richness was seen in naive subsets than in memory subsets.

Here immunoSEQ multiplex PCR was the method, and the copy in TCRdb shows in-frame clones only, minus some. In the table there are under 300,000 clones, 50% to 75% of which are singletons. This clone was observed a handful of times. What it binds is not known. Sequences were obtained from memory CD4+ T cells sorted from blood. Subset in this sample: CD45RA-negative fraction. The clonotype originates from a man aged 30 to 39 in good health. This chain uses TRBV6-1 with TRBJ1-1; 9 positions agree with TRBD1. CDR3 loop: CASREIQGAPEAFF. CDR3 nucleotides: TGTGCCAGCAGGGAAATACAGGGGGCCCCTGAAGCTTTCTTT.